Listed here is a single T cell receptor beta chain. What it recognizes is unknown. Sorted inputs of roughly 17,000 to 1,100,000 cells, with 10%, 30% or 50% RNA, yielded naive CD8 libraries. Library preparation followed earlier protocols using designated TCR primers. Via MiXCR, TCRdb re-called the PCR reads, giving one row per CDR3 protein. The sample carries 79,000 or so distinct CDR3 sequences, about 23% recorded once. The data were taken from a study of molecular identifiers for immune sequencing clone quantification. Study observations and caveats: Molecules of identical TCR sharing a barcode could underestimate highly expanded clone sizes. Spiked Jurkat TCR RNA originating from one cell could reportedly be identified amid more than 800,000 naive cells.

Germline CDR1 and CDR2: SGHDT and YYEEEE. The CDR3 consists of 15 residues. The junction had 7 bases not matched to a gene; V was cut back by 4 bases and J by 2 bases. The sequence was obtained from a human donor in good health. Some libraries in this study had Jurkat cell RNA spiked in. Material for sequencing was naive CD8+ T cells from blood, with Jurkat cell RNA spiked in. Specified subset: FACS-sorted CD8+CD4-CCR7+CD45RA+ naive T cells. The rearrangement links TRBV5-6 to TRBJ2-7; 9 bases fit TRBD2. The CDR3 DNA reads TGTGCCAGCAGCCAGGCTCTAGCGGGGCCCTACGAGCAGTACTTC. This translates into CASSQALAGPYEQYF.